This entry is about one TCR beta chain. Antigen specificity is unknown. The data were taken from a study of CD8+CD57+ T cells in acquired aplastic anemia. The overall study: The sorted CD4+ and CD8+ cells yielded an average roughly 3 ug of DNA.

Researchers used genomic DNA as the template to profile TCR beta VDJ and CDR3. Via MiXCR, TCRdb re-called the reads, giving one row per CDR3 protein. Here the sample spans hundreds of thousands of distinct CDR3 sequences, about a third being singletons. Patients who underwent sequencing had shown CD8+CD57+ cell expansion by flow cytometry. Every one of the patients had aplastic anemia (severe, acquired). By the time of blood sampling, patients had still received no therapy. Findings and limits, study-wide: Patients versus controls showed no significant CD8+ Simpson's diversity difference.

The clonotype originates from a human donor with aplastic anemia. What was sequenced was sorted CD4+, CD8+, or CD8+CD57+ T cells (not recorded which) from PBMCs.

The CDR3 sequence is CASSQVPRVFDSYEQYF. The CDR3 DNA is TGTGCCAGCAGTCAAGTACCGCGGGTTTTTGACTCCTACGAGCAGTACTTC. J is TRBJ2-7 and V is TRBV11-2, with a weak D call TRBD2 (5 bases). The germline V gene has CDR1 SGHAT and CDR2 FQNNGV. V lost 6 bases, J lost 0 bases, and 21 bases lay in between. This CDR3 contains 17 residues.